These 9 T cell receptor beta chains came from one sample sequenced in a study of identical twins. TCRdb used MiXCR to reprocess the 5' RACE reads, holding one entry per CDR3 protein. The table has about 700,000 distinct CDR3 sequences, 8.5% to 9.5% seen once; the top ten hold around 0.98%. This same sample was also taken into another study, of yellow fever vaccine responses in identical twins.

Specimen: PBMCs. All receptors come from a woman between 18 and 29 years old in good health.

This clonotype showed up just a few times. The CDR3 loop reads CASSLGAGDEQFF. As DNA, the CDR3 is TGCGCCAGCAGCTTGGGCGCGGGAGATGAGCAGTTCTTC. The genes are TRBV5-1 and TRBJ2-1; 7 nucleotides line up with TRBD2. The CDR3 contains 13 residues. Germline-derived CDR1 and CDR2 are SGHRS and YFSETQ. V lost 0 bases to trimming and J lost 8 bases; unmatched junction nucleotides: 2.

This clonotype has just a few counts. The chain employs TRBV20-1 and TRBJ1-2, with a weak D call TRBD1 (5 bases). The CDR3 is 15 residues long. Germline values: CDR1 DFQATT, CDR2 SNEGSKA (reference sequence). Trimming cost V 0 bases and J 4 bases, with 15 bases left between them. The CDR3 protein is CSAREIFDRSYGYTF. In DNA form, the CDR3 reads TGCAGTGCTAGAGAAATTTTTGACAGAAGCTATGGCTACACCTTC.

This clonotype occurred a few times. The chain carries TRBV7-6 and TRBJ2-7; 8 positions match TRBD2. Germline CDR1 is SGHVS and CDR2 is FNYEAQ. V shed 2 bases and J 2 bases; nucleotides not matched to a gene: 8. The CDR3 sequence is 16 residues long. The CDR3 reads CASSLSLRGAPYEQYF. CDR3 nucleotides: TGTGCCAGCAGCTTATCTTTGCGGGGGGCTCCCTACGAGCAGTACTTC.

This clonotype was picked up many times. This CDR3 fails to terminate in the conserved phenylalanine or tryptophan, so it likely reflects a read error. Because the CDR3's place on the DNA is in doubt, the DNA is left out and the CDR3 is given as listed by TCRdb. The gene calls are TRBV29-1 and TRBJ2-1; the DNA was not compared with TRBD2, the D call given in the table. The CDR3 extends over 13 residues, inclusive of both ends. The germline V gene has CDR1 SQVTM and CDR2 ANQGSEA. The chain's CDR3 is CSVEVAGGYGMIL.

Only a few counts were recorded for this clonotype. The V gene is TRBV11-1, the J gene TRBJ2-6; tentative D call: TRBD1 (5 bases). Germline-derived CDR1 and CDR2 are SGHAT and FQDESV (reference sequence). Trimming took off 1 base at V and 0 bases at J, with 19 bases between the two ends. The CDR3 totals 20 residues. CDR3 region: CASSLGGFQDILSGANVLTF. In nucleotides, the CDR3 is TGTGCCAGCAGCTTAGGGGGATTTCAGGACATCCTCTCTGGGGCCAACGTCCTGACTTTC.

Ten or more counts support this clonotype. The chain joins TRBV29-1 to TRBJ2-3; no clear D. Trimming removed 4 bases from V and 4 bases from J, with 21 bases in between. CDR1 and CDR2 from the germline V gene are SQVTM and ANQGSEA. The CDR3 contains 16 residues. DNA of the CDR3: TGCAGCGTTGCCCGGACCTCCCCGAATTTCCCAGATACGCAGTATTTT. This gives the protein CSVARTSPNFPDTQYF.

The CDR3, as DNA: TGCAGTGCTCCCCTCCGACAGGGGGCTCTCGGAGATACGCAGTATTTT. Protein sequence: CSAPLRQGALGDTQYF. The genes are TRBV20-1 and TRBJ2-3; 10 nucleotides align to TRBD1. In germline, CDR1 is DFQATT, CDR2 SNEGSKA (reference sequence). V was pared by 5 bases and J by 5 bases, with 13 bases of the junction left unmatched. The CDR3 contains 16 residues.

For this clonotype: The germline gene is not matched at one end of the junction; a read error may be the cause. The genes are TRBV9 and TRBJ2-3; D is unresolved. The CDR3 has 15 residues. In germline, CDR1 is SGDLS, CDR2 YYNGEE. The CDR3: CATSTEGIPTDTQYF. The CDR3 nucleotides are TGTGCCACCAGCACAGAAGGGATCCCCACAGATACGCAGTATTTT.

This clonotype was counted only a few times. V usage is TRBV7-9 and J usage is TRBJ2-1; D is unclear. Trimming shortened V by 4 bases and J by 3 bases, and 13 bases separated the two germline ends. Germline V CDR1 and CDR2: SEHNR, FQNEAQ (reference sequence). The CDR3 loop spans 15 amino acids. The CDR3 DNA reads TGTGCCAGCAGCTCACGAAACTCTTTCTACAATGAGCAGTTCTTC. Translating gives CASSSRNSFYNEQFF. Full variable domain (missing parts from reference TRBV7-9 and TRBJ2-1): DTGVSQNPRHKITKRGQNVTFRCDPISEHNRLYWYRQTLGQGPEFLTYFQNEAQLEKSRLLSDRFSAERPKGSFSTLEIQRTEQGDSAMYLCASSSRNSFYNEQFFGPGTRLTVL.